What follows describes a single TCR beta chain. As yet, its antigen is unknown. TCRdb's table, derived via immunoSEQ multiplex PCR, lists solely in-frame clones and lacks some. This sample has roughly 1,100,000 clones, with about 74% found just once. The record originates from a study of shared clonotypes between healthy human individuals. Study-wide results and caveats: Naive subsets, compared against memory subsets, generally had larger estimated richness values.

This CDR3 spans 18 amino acids. The V gene's germline CDR1 is SGHDT and CDR2 YYEEEE. With 3 bases removed from V and 1 base from J, the gap between germline ends came to 21 bases. The V and J genes are TRBV5-6 and TRBJ2-3; D is possibly TRBD1 (6 bases). Material: memory CD4+ T cells sorted from blood. The sample's subset: CD45RA-negative fraction. The TCR was taken from a man aged 18-30 years in good health. This CDR3 reads CASSSSRLTGLRTDTQYF. The CDR3 DNA sequence: TGTGCCAGCAGCTCCTCCCGATTGACAGGCCTGCGCACAGATACGCAGTATTTT.